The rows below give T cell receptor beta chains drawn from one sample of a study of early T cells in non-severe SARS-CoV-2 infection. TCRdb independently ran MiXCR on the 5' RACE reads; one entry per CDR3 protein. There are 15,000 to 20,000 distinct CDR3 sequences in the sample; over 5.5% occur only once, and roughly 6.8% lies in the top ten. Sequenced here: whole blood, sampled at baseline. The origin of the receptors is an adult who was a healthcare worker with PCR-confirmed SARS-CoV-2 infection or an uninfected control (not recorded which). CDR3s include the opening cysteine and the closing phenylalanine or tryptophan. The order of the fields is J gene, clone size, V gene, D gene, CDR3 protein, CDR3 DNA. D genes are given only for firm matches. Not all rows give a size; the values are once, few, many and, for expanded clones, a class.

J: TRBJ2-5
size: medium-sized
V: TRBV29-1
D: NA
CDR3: CSVDQETQYF
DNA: TGCAGCGTTGACCAAGAGACCCAGTACTTC

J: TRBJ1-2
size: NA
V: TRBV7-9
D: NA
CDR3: CASSLAGAHGYTF
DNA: TGTGCCAGCAGCTTAGCAGGGGCCCATGGCTACACCTTC

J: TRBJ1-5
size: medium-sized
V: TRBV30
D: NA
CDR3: CAWSVMTTSQHF
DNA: TGTGCCTGGAGTGTTATGACCACTTCCCAGCATTTT

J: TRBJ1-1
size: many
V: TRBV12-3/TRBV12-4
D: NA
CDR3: CASSLGTDRGEAFF
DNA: TGTGCCAGCAGTTTAGGGACGGACCGAGGTGAAGCTTTCTTT

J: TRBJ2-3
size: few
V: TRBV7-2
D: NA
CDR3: CASSLNPRASDTQYF
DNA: TGTGCCAGCAGCTTAAACCCCCGGGCCTCAGATACGCAGTATTTT

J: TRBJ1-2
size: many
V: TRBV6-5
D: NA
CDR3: CASSKGNPRGYTF
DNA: TGTGCCTCTTCAAAGGGCAACCCTAGAGGCTACACCTTC

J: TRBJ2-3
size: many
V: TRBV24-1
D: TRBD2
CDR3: CATSAPSGGATDTQYF
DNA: TGTGCCACCAGTGCGCCTAGCGGGGGGGCAACAGATACGCAGTATTTT

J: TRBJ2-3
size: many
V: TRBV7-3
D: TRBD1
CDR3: CASSLHRGYGADTQYF
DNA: TGTGCCAGCAGCTTGCACAGGGGGTATGGTGCAGATACGCAGTATTTT

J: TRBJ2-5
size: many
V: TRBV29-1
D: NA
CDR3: CSVVARVGETQYF
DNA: TGCAGCGTTGTTGCTCGGGTAGGAGAGACCCAGTACTTC

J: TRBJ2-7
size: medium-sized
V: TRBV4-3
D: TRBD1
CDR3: CASSSSQGASYEQYF
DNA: TGCGCCAGCAGCTCTTCTCAGGGGGCATCCTACGAGCAGTACTTC

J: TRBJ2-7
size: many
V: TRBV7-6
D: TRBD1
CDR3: CASSPAGDREYEQYF
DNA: TGTGCCAGCAGCCCAGCCGGGGACAGAGAGTACGAGCAGTACTTC

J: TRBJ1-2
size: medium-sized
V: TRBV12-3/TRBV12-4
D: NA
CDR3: CASSLRPLGYTF
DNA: TGTGCCAGCAGTTTGAGGCCCCTCGGCTACACCTTC

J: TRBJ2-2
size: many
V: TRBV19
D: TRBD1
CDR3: CASSIPGQGYTGELFF
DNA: TGTGCCAGTAGTATACCGGGACAGGGCTACACCGGGGAGCTGTTTTTT

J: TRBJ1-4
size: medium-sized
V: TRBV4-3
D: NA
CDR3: CASSQVREKLFF
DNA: TGCGCCAGCAGCCAAGTTCGCGAAAAACTGTTTTTT

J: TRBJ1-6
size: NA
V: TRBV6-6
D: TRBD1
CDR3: CASSYRPDRARDSPLHF
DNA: TGTGCCAGCAGTTACCGACCGGACAGGGCCAGAGATTCACCCCTCCACTTT

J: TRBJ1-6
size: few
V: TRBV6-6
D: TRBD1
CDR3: CASTKQGTYNSPLHF
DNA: TGTGCCAGCACCAAACAGGGGACTTATAATTCACCCCTCCACTTT

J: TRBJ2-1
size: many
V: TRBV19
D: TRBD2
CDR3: CASSLAGATYNEQFF
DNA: TGTGCCAGTAGCTTAGCGGGGGCAACTTACAATGAGCAGTTCTTC

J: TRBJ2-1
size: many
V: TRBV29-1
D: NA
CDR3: CSVERLPGTLF
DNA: TGCAGCGTAGAGAGATTACCAGGGACGCTCTTC

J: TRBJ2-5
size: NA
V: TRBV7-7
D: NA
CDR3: CASSLDPGETQYF
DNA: TGTGCCAGCAGCTTAGATCCGGGAGAGACCCAGTACTTC

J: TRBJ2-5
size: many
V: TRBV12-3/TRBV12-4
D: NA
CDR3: CASSKFRVQETQYF
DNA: TGTGCCAGCAGTAAATTTAGGGTACAAGAGACCCAGTACTTC

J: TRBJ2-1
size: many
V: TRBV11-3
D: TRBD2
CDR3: CASSLEGTSYNEQFF
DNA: TGTGCCAGCAGCTTAGAGGGGACTAGTTACAATGAGCAGTTCTTC

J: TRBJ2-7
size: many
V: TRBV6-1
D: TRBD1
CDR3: CASSIQTGGYNEQYF
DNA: TGTGCCAGCAGTATTCAGACAGGGGGCTACAACGAGCAGTACTTC

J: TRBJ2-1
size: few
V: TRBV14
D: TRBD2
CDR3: CASSQDPRLAGDPLYNEQFF
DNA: TGTGCCAGCAGCCAAGATCCGAGACTAGCGGGGGATCCCTTATACAATGAGCAGTTCTTC

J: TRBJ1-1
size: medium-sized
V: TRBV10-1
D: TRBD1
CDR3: CASRADRPNTEAFF
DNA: TGCGCCAGCAGGGCGGACAGGCCAAACACTGAAGCTTTCTTT

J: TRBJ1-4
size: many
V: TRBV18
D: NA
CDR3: CASSPGAGPYEKLFF
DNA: TGTGCCAGCTCACCGGGGGCAGGTCCTTACGAAAAACTGTTTTTT

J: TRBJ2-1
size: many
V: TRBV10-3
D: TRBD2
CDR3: CAIRAGGASYNEQFF
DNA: TGTGCCATCAGAGCGGGGGGGGCCTCCTACAATGAGCAGTTCTTC

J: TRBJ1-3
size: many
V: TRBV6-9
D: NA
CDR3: CASSPECSGNTIYF
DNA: TGTGCCAGCAGTCCCGAGTGCTCTGGAAACACCATATATTTT

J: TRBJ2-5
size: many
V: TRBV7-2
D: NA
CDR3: CASSLAGLVETQYF
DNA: TGTGCCAGCAGCTTAGCTGGACTGGTCGAGACCCAGTACTTC

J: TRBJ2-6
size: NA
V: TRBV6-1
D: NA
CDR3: CASRDSSGANALTF
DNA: TGTGCCAGCAGGGACAGCTCTGGGGCTAACGCCCTGACTTTC

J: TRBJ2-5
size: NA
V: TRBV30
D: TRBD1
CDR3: CAWNKDRGQETQYF
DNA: TGTGCCTGGAACAAGGACAGGGGACAAGAGACCCAGTACTTC

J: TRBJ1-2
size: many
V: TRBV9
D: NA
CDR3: CASSLNYGYTF
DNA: TGTGCCAGCAGCTTAAACTATGGCTACACCTTC

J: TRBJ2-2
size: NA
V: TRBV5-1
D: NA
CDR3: CASSLAPLGTGELFF
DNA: TGCGCCAGCAGCTTGGCCCCCCTGGGTACCGGGGAGCTGTTTTTT

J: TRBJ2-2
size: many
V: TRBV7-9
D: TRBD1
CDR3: CASSPRDRGNTGELFF
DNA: TGTGCCAGCAGCCCACGGGACAGGGGTAACACCGGGGAGCTGTTTTTT

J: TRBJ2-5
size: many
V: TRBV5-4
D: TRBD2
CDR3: CASSLPSGGQRETQYF
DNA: TGTGCCAGCAGCTTGCCTAGCGGGGGGCAGAGAGAGACCCAGTACTTC

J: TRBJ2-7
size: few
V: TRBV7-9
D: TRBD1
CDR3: CASSVTGQGDEQYF
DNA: TGTGCCAGCAGCGTCACGGGACAGGGGGACGAGCAGTACTTC

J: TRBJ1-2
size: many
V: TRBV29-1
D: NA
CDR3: CSVDPISQGGGYTF
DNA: TGCAGCGTTGATCCCATTTCTCAGGGCGGTGGCTACACCTTC

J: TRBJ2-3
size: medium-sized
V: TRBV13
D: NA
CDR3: CASSWEDTQYF
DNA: TGTGCCAGCAGCTGGGAAGATACGCAGTATTTT

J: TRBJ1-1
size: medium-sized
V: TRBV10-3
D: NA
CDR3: CAISDVGIDTEAFF
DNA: TGTGCCATCAGTGATGTAGGTATCGATACTGAAGCTTTCTTT

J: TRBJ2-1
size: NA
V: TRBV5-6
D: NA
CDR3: CASSLVGAGSYNEQFF
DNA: TGTGCCAGCAGCTTGGTTGGCGCAGGCTCCTACAATGAGCAGTTCTTC

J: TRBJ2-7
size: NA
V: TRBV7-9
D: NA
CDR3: CASSFDGSLVGEQYF
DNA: TGTGCCAGCAGCTTCGACGGGTCTTTGGTAGGCGAGCAGTACTTC

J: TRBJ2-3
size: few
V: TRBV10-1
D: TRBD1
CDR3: CASRSQGSDTQYF
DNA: TGCGCCAGCAGGTCACAGGGGTCAGATACGCAGTATTTT

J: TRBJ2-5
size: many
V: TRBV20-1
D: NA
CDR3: CSARASVETQYF
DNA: TGCAGTGCTAGAGCCAGCGTTGAGACCCAGTACTTC

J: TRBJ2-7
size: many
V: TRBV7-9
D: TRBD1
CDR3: CASSLMGQGSSIVYEQYF
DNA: TGTGCCAGCAGCCTCATGGGACAGGGGAGCTCTATAGTCTACGAGCAGTACTTC

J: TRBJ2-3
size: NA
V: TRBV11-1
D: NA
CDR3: CASSLVSGPLDTQYF
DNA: TGTGCCAGCAGCTTAGTTAGCGGCCCGCTGGATACGCAGTATTTT

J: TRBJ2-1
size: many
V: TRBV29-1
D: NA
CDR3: CSVDRAAGDEQFF
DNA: TGCAGCGTTGACAGGGCAGCCGGCGATGAGCAGTTCTTC

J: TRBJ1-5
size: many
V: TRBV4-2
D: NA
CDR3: CASSLIGRVSGNQPQHF
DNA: TGTGCCAGCAGCCTAATCGGAAGGGTATCGGGTAATCAGCCCCAGCATTTT

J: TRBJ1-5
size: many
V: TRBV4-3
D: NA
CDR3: CASSQEWVVDNQPQHF
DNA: TGCGCCAGCAGCCAAGAGTGGGTCGTAGACAATCAGCCCCAGCATTTT

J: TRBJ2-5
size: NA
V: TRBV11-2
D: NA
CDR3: CASSPDQTQYF
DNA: TGTGCCAGCAGCCCCGACCAGACCCAGTACTTC

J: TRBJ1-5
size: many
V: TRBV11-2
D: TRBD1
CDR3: CASSPSTGGIGQPQHF
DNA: TGTGCCAGCAGCCCCTCGACAGGGGGCATCGGTCAGCCCCAGCATTTT

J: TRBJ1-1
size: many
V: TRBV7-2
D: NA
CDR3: CASSPGPRGPYGTFF
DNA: TGTGCCAGCAGCCCCGGGCCCAGGGGCCCCTATGGAACTTTCTTT

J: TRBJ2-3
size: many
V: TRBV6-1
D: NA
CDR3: CASSEGRDTDTQYF
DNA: TGTGCCAGCAGTGAGGGACGGGACACAGATACGCAGTATTTT

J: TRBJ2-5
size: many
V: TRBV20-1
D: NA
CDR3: CSAEGWSKFQETQYF
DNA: TGCAGTGCTGAGGGTTGGTCGAAATTCCAAGAGACCCAGTACTTC

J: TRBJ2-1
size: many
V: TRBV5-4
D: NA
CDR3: CASSEGSSYNEQFF
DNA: TGTGCCAGCAGCGAGGGGAGCTCCTACAATGAGCAGTTCTTC

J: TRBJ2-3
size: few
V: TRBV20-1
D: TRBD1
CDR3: CSATGTGPTDTQYF
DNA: TGCAGTGCTACCGGGACAGGGCCGACAGATACGCAGTATTTT